This entry lists 32 T cell receptor beta chains sequenced from one sample in a study of naive and memory T cell subsets. TCR cDNA received a 3' ligated oligonucleotide that carried a UMI. Amplification of ligated cDNA took four PCR rounds with SP2 and nested alpha and beta constant primers. TCRdb ran MiXCR on the 5' RACE reads and lists one entry per CDR3 protein. Altogether 25,000 to 35,000 distinct CDR3 sequences are present, about a sixth being singletons, with the ten largest covering roughly 2.5%. The receptors here all came from a female donor in good health.

This clonotype was recorded a few times. The rearrangement uses TRBV29-1 and TRBJ2-7; 7 nucleotides match TRBD1. The V segment lost 6 bases and the J segment 0 bases; nucleotides outside the gene matches: 5. Germline lookup yields CDR1 SQVTM and CDR2 ANQGSEA. This CDR3 has 13 residues. Here the CDR3 DNA reads TGCAGCGTAGCGGACAGGAGCTCCTACGAGCAGTACTTC. Protein product: CSVADRSSYEQYF.

In its sample, this clonotype was seen a few times. This chain's CDR3 is CASSTGTGTHYGYTF. The DNA for the CDR3 is TGCGCCAGCAGCACGGGGACAGGGACCCACTATGGCTACACCTTC. The V call is TRBV5-1, the J call TRBJ1-2, with 9 bases that match TRBD1. The J segment lost 3 bases and the V segment lost 4 bases, leaving 7 bases of the junction unmatched. The germline CDR1 and CDR2 sequences are SGHRS and YFSETQ. The CDR3 loop spans 15 amino acids.

In this sample, this clonotype turned up a few times. The chain recombines TRBV6-5 with TRBJ1-4; perhaps TRBD1 as D (5 bases). CDR1 and CDR2 from the germline V gene are MNHEY and SVGAGI. The CDR3 consists of 15 residues. V dropped 5 bases and J dropped 4 bases, with 14 bases sitting between them. This CDR3 reads CASSPLDRRNEKLFF. DNA of the CDR3: TGTGCCAGCAGTCCCCTCGACAGACGTAATGAAAAACTGTTTTTT.

This clonotype was seen at least ten times. The chain has TRBV6-5 and TRBJ1-2; D unresolved. The germline V gene has CDR1 MNHEY and CDR2 SVGAGI. The CDR3 covers 16 residues. Trimming shortened V by 2 bases and J by 0 bases, and 13 bases separated the two germline ends. CDR3 residues: CASSYRGRSANYGYTF. The CDR3 DNA reads TGTGCCAGCAGTTACCGCGGCCGGTCAGCTAACTATGGCTACACCTTC.

This clonotype was detected only a few times. This CDR3 is CASSPWTGGGQETQYF. The DNA of the CDR3 is TGTGCCAGCAGTCCTTGGACAGGGGGGGGCCAAGAGACCCAGTACTTC. The chain joins TRBV12-3 or TRBV12-4 to TRBJ2-5; 10 nucleotides agree with TRBD1. The CDR3 spans 16 residues. J was trimmed by 1 base and V by 5 bases; bases with no gene match: 7.

At least ten counts were recorded for this clonotype. The chain is built from TRBV4-2 and TRBJ2-7; D may be TRBD2 (5 bases). This CDR3 region has 14 residues. The V gene lost 2 bases and the J gene lost 4 bases, with 12 bases spanning the gap. Germline V lookup: CDR1 LGHNA, CDR2 YNFKEQ. The CDR3 coding sequence is TGTGCCAGCAGCCAATCTCGGGGTGGGTACGAGCAGTACTTC. Amino acids: CASSQSRGGYEQYF.

In its sample, this clonotype was seen a few times. CDR3 region: CASSLEGIGNQPQHF. The CDR3 DNA reads as TGCGCCAGCAGCTTGGAAGGAATAGGGAATCAGCCCCAGCATTTT. The rearrangement links TRBV5-1 to TRBJ1-5, with D hard to call. The CDR3 is 15 residues long. Per the germline V gene, CDR1 is SGHRS and CDR2 is YFSETQ. V gave up 0 bases and J gave up 4 bases, with 11 bases separating them.

V and J are TRBV3-1 and TRBJ1-3, with a possible D match to TRBD1 (6 bases). The length of the CDR3 is 16 residues. The germline CDR1 and CDR2 sequences are LGHDT and YNNKEL (reference sequence). Trimming removed 1 base at V and 4 bases at J, with 14 bases between. The CDR3: CASSQVGTPKGNTIYF. The CDR3, as DNA: TGTGCCAGCAGCCAAGTGGGGACACCCAAAGGAAACACCATATATTTT.

The rearrangement links TRBV12-3 or TRBV12-4 to TRBJ1-5, with D perhaps TRBD1 (6 bases). This CDR3 is 20 amino acids long. V lost 1 base, J lost 0 bases, and 22 bases lay in between. This CDR3 is CASSLVPPGHQSYSNQPQHF. CDR3 coding DNA: TGTGCCAGCAGTTTAGTGCCCCCGGGACACCAATCGTATAGCAATCAGCCCCAGCATTTT.

This clonotype was seen ten or more times. The genes are TRBV5-8 and TRBJ1-5; no firm D call. Germline loops: CDR1 SGHTS, CDR2 YDEGEE. V lost 4 bases and J 0 bases, leaving 14 bases between the germline ends. The CDR3 has 16 amino acids. The DNA for the CDR3 is TGTGCCAGCAGCGAAACGAAGGTATATAGCAATCAGCCCCAGCATTTT. This encodes CASSETKVYSNQPQHF.

This clonotype was observed at least ten times. V and J are TRBV29-1 and TRBJ1-2; 8 nucleotides align to TRBD1. Trimming removed 6 bases from V and 8 bases from J; junction bases left unmatched: 14. Per germline, CDR1 SQVTM and CDR2 ANQGSEA. The CDR3 covers 14 residues. The CDR3 sequence: CSVQGAGQAAGYTF. In DNA, the CDR3 is TGCAGCGTCCAGGGGGCAGGACAGGCTGCAGGCTACACCTTC.

This clonotype has more than one count but fewer than ten. This chain joins TRBV5-1 and TRBJ2-5; 12 bases are shared with TRBD1. CDR3 length: 16 amino acids. Trimming removed 3 bases from V and 0 bases from J; junction bases left unmatched: 3. CDR1 SGHRS and CDR2 YFSETQ come from the germline V gene. This CDR3 is CASSWGQGANQETQYF. In DNA form, the CDR3 reads TGCGCCAGCAGCTGGGGACAGGGGGCGAACCAAGAGACCCAGTACTTC.

Judged by abundance, this clonotype is medium-sized. This rearrangement joins TRBV20-1 to TRBJ2-5; 8 nucleotides align to TRBD1. CDR1 DFQATT and CDR2 SNEGSKA come from the germline V gene (reference sequence). With 7 bases clipped from V and 5 bases from J, the junction kept 18 bases outside the gene matches. This CDR3 is 16 amino acids long. CDR3 amino acids: CSVGANRGSTGETQYF. The CDR3 DNA reads TGCAGTGTGGGGGCGAACAGGGGGTCAACGGGGGAGACCCAGTACTTC.

In this sample, this clonotype turned up many times. V usage is TRBV29-1 and J usage is TRBJ2-3, with 11 bases matching TRBD2. Trimming cost V 4 bases and J 0 bases; bases outside gene matches: 6. The CDR3 spans 16 residues. Germline CDR1 SQVTM, CDR2 ANQGSEA. CDR3 DNA: TGCAGCGTTGCGTTGACTAGCGGGGCTAGCACAGATACGCAGTATTTT. Translated, it gives CSVALTSGASTDTQYF.

This chain joins TRBV6-5 and TRBJ2-6; no clear D. Germline V gene data show CDR1 as MNHEY and CDR2 as SVGAGI. Trimming removed 7 bases at V and 0 bases at J, with 19 bases between. CDR3 length equals 18 residues. The CDR3 is CASNPLRNSSSGANVLTF. As DNA, the CDR3 is TGTGCCAGCAATCCTCTCCGGAACTCCAGCTCTGGGGCCAACGTCCTGACTTTC.

CDR3 DNA: TGCAGCTCCCGACAGGGTCCTAATGAAAAACTGTTTTTT. It encodes CSSRQGPNEKLFF. The chain links TRBV29-1 to TRBJ1-4, with 7 nucleotides matching TRBD1. From germline, CDR1 is SQVTM and CDR2 ANQGSEA. The CDR3 runs 13 residues. V dropped 8 bases and J dropped 3; count of bases not matched to a gene: 6.

The rearrangement uses TRBV5-1 and TRBJ2-1; TRBD2 aligns across 9 bases. This CDR3 comprises 16 residues. Germline V gene data show CDR1 as SGHRS and CDR2 as YFSETQ. V was pared by 5 bases and J by 1 base, with 7 bases of the junction left unmatched. As DNA, the CDR3 is TGCGCCAGCAGAACCATAGCGGGGGCGTCCTACAATGAGCAGTTCTTC. Encoded protein: CASRTIAGASYNEQFF.

This clonotype has more than one count but fewer than ten. The V call is TRBV20-1, the J call TRBJ1-6; 11 nucleotides line up with TRBD1. Germline CDR1 reads DFQATT; CDR2 reads SNEGSKA (reference sequence). This CDR3 is built from 19 residues. The junction had 19 bases not matched to a gene; V was cut back by 5 bases and J by 7 bases. The CDR3 sequence: CSAEGRTGGLIGRNSPLHF. As DNA, the CDR3 is TGCAGTGCTGAGGGGCGGACAGGGGGCTTAATTGGGAGGAATTCACCCCTCCACTTT.

V and J are TRBV7-8 and TRBJ1-1, with D perhaps matching TRBD1 (6 bases). V was clipped by 4 bases and J by 12 bases, with 21 bases between them. CDR3 length equals 14 residues. Germline loops: CDR1 SGHVS, CDR2 FQNEAQ. The DNA of the CDR3 is TGTGCCAGCAGCTCGAGACAGGCCCCGGATAGACCTTTCTTT. Amino acids: CASSSRQAPDRPFF.

The J gene is TRBJ2-3, the V gene TRBV6-2 or TRBV6-3, with a tentative D call TRBD2 (7 bases). Deletions cut 5 bases from V and 4 bases from J, with 19 bases between. CDR3 length equals 16 residues. Germline values: CDR1 MNHEY, CDR2 SVGEGT. The CDR3 bases are TGTGCCAGCAGTAAGGGCTGGGGGGGGGCCGCAGATACGCAGTATTTT. Residues: CASSKGWGGAADTQYF.

The chain links TRBV6-6 to TRBJ2-5, with 8 bases identical to TRBD2. The V gene end was trimmed by 2 bases and the J gene end by 5 bases; junction bases not matched to a gene: 10. This CDR3 comprises 16 residues. Germline lookup yields CDR1 MNHNY and CDR2 SVGAGI (reference sequence). CDR3 coding DNA: TGTGCCAGCAGTTACCCAGTGGGTAGCGGGGTGGAGACCCAGTACTTC. As protein: CASSYPVGSGVETQYF.

Remarks on this clonotype: A much larger clone is a single base away; this may be a read error. This CDR3 is missing its conserved last phenylalanine or tryptophan, likely due to a read error. The chain is built from TRBV20-1 and TRBJ1-1; D not resolved. CDR3 length: 12 residues. Trimming took 8 bases from V and 1 from J, leaving 11 bases between them. Germline CDR1 and CDR2: DFQATT and SNEGSKA (reference sequence). The DNA of the CDR3 is TGCAGTCCCAACCCGGGGAACACTGAAGCTTTCTTA. Translation gives CSPNPGNTEAFL.

This clonotype was picked up a small number of times. The chain is built from TRBV6-2 or TRBV6-3 and TRBJ2-1; 9 bases fit TRBD2. J gave up 10 bases and V 6 bases, and 1 base lay outside the gene matches. Germline CDR1 is MNHEY and CDR2 is SVGEGT. The CDR3 is made up of 11 amino acids. The CDR3 nucleotides are TGTGCCAGCAGAAGCGGGGGGGAGCAGTTCTTC. It translates to CASRSGGEQFF.

This clonotype was counted many times. The J gene is TRBJ1-5, the V gene TRBV6-6; 7 bases match TRBD1. There are 15 residues in the CDR3. The germline gives CDR1 MNHNY, CDR2 SVGAGI (reference sequence). The V gene end was trimmed by 4 bases and the J gene end by 5 bases; junction bases not matched to a gene: 8. The CDR3 here is CASSSPTGRDQPQHF. The CDR3 DNA reads TGTGCCAGCAGTTCCCCGACAGGGAGAGATCAGCCCCAGCATTTT.

This clonotype was seen only a few times. The V gene is TRBV12-3 or TRBV12-4, the J gene TRBJ1-6; no clear D. Between the trimmed V and J ends, which lost 4 bases and 10 bases, there was a span of 8 bases. This CDR3 is built from 12 residues. This chain's CDR3 is CASSSTGSPLHF. In DNA, the CDR3 is TGTGCCAGCAGTTCCACGGGGTCACCCCTCCACTTT.

V gene TRBV6-1 combines with J gene TRBJ1-2; a weak D match, TRBD1 (5 bases). This CDR3 spans 15 amino acids. CDR1 and CDR2 from the germline V gene are MNHNS and SASEGT. V lost 1 base and J 6 bases, leaving 15 bases between the germline ends. CDR3 sequence: CASSEVPGQLDGYTF. DNA for the CDR3: TGTGCCAGCAGTGAAGTCCCAGGGCAATTGGATGGCTACACCTTC.

This clonotype occurred a few times. The genes are TRBV20-1 and TRBJ2-3, with no clear D. The CDR3 is 14 residues long. Germline V lookup: CDR1 DFQATT, CDR2 SNEGSKA (reference sequence). Trimming removed 1 base at V and 3 bases at J, with 11 bases between. CDR3 nucleotides: TGCAGTGCTAGAGTACCCCATCTTACAGATACGCAGTATTTT. Its translation: CSARVPHLTDTQYF.

This clonotype was found many times. The chain carries TRBV19 and TRBJ1-2; the D is unclear. Germline V gene data show CDR1 as LNHDA and CDR2 as SQIVND (reference sequence). V gave up 5 bases and J gave up 2 bases, with 6 bases separating them. CDR3 length: 12 amino acids. DNA of the CDR3: TGTGCCAGTAGTGCAGCCAACTATGGCTACACCTTC. This codes for CASSAANYGYTF.

The sample holds a few counts of this clonotype. The junction and the germline gene differ at one end; a read error may be behind it. The V and J genes are TRBV29-1 and TRBJ1-2; no firm D call. Germline values: CDR1 SQVTM, CDR2 ANQGSEA. This CDR3 region has 15 residues. The CDR3 here is CSVEDPAKRGYGDTF. In DNA form, the CDR3 reads TGCAGCGTTGAAGATCCGGCCAAGAGAGGGTATGGCGACACCTTC.

This clonotype showed up many times. The rearrangement links TRBV6-1 to TRBJ2-3, with D uncertain. V was shortened by 4 bases and J by 5 bases, with 7 bases between the two germline ends. This CDR3 is built from 12 residues. Germline assignment: CDR1 MNHNS and CDR2 SASEGT. CDR3 sequence (DNA): TGTGCCAGCAGTGGTAGTCTAGATACGCAGTATTTT. This sequence encodes CASSGSLDTQYF.

The rearrangement uses TRBV5-1 and TRBJ2-7, with TRBD2 matching 8 bases. V trimming: 5 bases; J trimming: 4 bases; junction bases outside the gene matches: 8. The CDR3 length is 14 residues. CDR1 SGHRS and CDR2 YFSETQ come from the germline V gene. The CDR3 DNA follows: TGCGCCAGCAGAACTGATCGGGGGGGATACGAGCAGTACTTC. Its protein is CASRTDRGGYEQYF.

V usage is TRBV7-9 and J usage is TRBJ2-5; 7 bases are shared with TRBD1. This CDR3 region has 16 residues. The germline gives CDR1 SEHNR, CDR2 FQNEAQ (reference sequence). Unmatched junction bases numbered 8, after V lost 4 bases and J lost 0 bases. For the CDR3, the DNA is TGTGCCAGCAGCTCCGTCCCGGGACAGTACCAAGAGACCCAGTACTTC. Protein: CASSSVPGQYQETQYF.